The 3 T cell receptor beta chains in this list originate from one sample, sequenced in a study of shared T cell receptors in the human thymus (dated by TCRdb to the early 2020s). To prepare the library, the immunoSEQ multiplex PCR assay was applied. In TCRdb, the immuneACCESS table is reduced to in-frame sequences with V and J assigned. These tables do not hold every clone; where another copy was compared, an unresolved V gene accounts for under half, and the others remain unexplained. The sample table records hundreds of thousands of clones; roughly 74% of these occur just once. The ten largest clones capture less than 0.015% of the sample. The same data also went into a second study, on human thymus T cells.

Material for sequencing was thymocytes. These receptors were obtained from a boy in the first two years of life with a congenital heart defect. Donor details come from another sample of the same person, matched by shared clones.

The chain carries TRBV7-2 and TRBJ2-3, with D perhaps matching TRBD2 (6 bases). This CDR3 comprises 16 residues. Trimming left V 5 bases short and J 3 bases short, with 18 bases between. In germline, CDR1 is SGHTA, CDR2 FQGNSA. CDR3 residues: CASSAEVPGGTDTQYF. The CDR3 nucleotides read TGTGCCAGCAGCGCCGAGGTGCCTGGGGGGACAGATACGCAGTATTTT.

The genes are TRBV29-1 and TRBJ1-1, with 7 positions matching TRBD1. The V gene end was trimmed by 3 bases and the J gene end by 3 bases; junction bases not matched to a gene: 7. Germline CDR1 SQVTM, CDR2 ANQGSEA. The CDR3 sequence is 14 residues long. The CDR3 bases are TGCAGCGTTGACCTAGGACAGGTTTACACTGAAGCTTTCTTT. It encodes CSVDLGQVYTEAFF.

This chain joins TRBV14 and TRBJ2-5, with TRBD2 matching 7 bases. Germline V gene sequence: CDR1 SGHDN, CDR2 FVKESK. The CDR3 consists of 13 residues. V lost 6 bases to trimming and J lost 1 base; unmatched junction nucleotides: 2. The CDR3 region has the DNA TGTGCCAGCAGACCTAGCGGCCAAGAGACCCAGTACTTC. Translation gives CASRPSGQETQYF.